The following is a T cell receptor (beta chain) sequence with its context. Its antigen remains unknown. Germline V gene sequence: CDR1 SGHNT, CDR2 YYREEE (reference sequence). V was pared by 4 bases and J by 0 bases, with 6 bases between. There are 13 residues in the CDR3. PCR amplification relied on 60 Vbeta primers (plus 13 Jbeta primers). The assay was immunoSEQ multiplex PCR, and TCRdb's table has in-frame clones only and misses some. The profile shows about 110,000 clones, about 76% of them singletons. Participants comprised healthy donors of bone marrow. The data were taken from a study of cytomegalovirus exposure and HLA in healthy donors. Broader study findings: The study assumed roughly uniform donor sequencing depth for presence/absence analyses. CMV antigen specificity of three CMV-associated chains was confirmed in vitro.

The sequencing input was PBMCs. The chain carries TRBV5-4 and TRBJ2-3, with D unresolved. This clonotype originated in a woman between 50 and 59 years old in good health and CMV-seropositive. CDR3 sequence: CASSLTSTDTQYF. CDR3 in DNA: TGTGCCAGCAGCCTCACTAGCACAGATACGCAGTATTTT.